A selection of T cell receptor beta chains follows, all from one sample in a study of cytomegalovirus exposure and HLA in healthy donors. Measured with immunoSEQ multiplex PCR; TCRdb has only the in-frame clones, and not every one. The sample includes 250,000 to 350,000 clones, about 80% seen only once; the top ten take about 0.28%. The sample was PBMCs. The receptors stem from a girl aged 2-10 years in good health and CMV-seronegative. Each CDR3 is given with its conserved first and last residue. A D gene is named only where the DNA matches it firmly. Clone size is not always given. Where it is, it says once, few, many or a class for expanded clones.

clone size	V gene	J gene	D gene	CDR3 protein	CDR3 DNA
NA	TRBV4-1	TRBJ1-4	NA	CASSQRGSWGANEKLFF	TGCGCCAGCAGCCAAAGGGGTTCGTGGGGGGCTAATGAAAAACTGTTTTTT
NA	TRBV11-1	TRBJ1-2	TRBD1	CASSTRAGGPRNYGYTF	TGTGCCAGCAGCACCCGAGCAGGGGGCCCCAGAAACTATGGCTACACCTTC
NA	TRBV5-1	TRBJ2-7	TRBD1	CASSPPGTGPYEQYF	TGCGCCAGCAGCCCCCCCGGGACAGGGCCCTACGAGCAGTACTTC
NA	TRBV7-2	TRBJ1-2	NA	CASSLNSGVGSGYTF	TGTGCCAGCAGCTTAAATTCGGGGGTTGGGTCTGGCTACACCTTC
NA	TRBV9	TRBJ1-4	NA	CASSPRAGTGEKLFF	TGTGCCAGCAGCCCAAGAGCGGGTACTGGAGAAAAACTGTTTTTT
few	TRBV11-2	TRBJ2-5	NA	CASSKGPRGGREEQETQYF	TGTGCCAGCAGCAAAGGGCCACGTGGCGGCAGGGAAGAGCAAGAGACCCAGTACTTC
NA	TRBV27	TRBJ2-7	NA	CASSETYEQYF	TGTGCCAGCAGTGAAACCTACGAGCAGTACTTC
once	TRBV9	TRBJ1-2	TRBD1	CASSGTGDGYTF	TGTGCCAGCTCCGGGACAGGGGATGGCTACACCTTC
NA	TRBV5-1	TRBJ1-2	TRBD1	CASSLLDRGQGDGYTF	TGCGCCAGCAGCCTTTTAGACAGGGGGCAAGGGGATGGCTACACCTTC
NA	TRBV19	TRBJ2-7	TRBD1	CASSIRDRVVYEQYF	TGTGCCAGTAGTATACGGGACAGGGTTGTCTACGAGCAGTACTTC
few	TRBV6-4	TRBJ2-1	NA	CASSGPRGNEQFF	TGTGCCAGCAGTGGCCCCAGGGGAAATGAGCAGTTCTTC
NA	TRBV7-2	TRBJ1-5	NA	CASSYTAGSNQPQHF	TGTGCCAGCAGCTATACAGCGGGGAGCAATCAGCCCCAGCATTTT
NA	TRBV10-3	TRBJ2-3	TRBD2	CAISETNSGSSTDTQYF	TGTGCCATCAGTGAGACAAATAGCGGGAGCAGCACAGATACGCAGTATTTT
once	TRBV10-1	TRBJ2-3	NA	CASRGTGTDTQYF	TGCGCCAGCAGGGGGACTGGCACAGATACGCAGTATTTT
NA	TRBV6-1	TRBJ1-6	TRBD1	CASNQFTGGNSPLHF	TGTGCCAGCAACCAATTCACAGGGGGAAATTCACCCCTCCACTTT
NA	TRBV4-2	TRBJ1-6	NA	CASSQSGRQGNYNSPLHF	TGTGCCAGCAGCCAGAGTGGGAGGCAGGGCAACTATAATTCACCCCTCCACTTT
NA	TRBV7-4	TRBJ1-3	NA	CASSSPPGFSGNTIYF	TGTGCCAGCAGCTCCCCGCCGGGGTTCTCTGGAAACACCATATATTTT
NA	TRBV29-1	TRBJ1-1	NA	CSVDRLQAFF	TGCAGCGTTGACAGACTACAAGCTTTCTTT
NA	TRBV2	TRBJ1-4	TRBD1	CASSPRGGGGNEKLFF	TGTGCCAGCAGCCCACGAGGGGGCGGCGGCAATGAAAAACTGTTTTTT
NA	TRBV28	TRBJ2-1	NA	CASRVGGGPYNEQFF	TGTGCCAGCAGGGTAGGGGGGGGCCCCTACAATGAGCAGTTCTTC
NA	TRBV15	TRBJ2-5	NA	CATSPRGREETQYF	TGTGCCACCAGCCCCAGAGGCAGAGAAGAGACCCAGTACTTC
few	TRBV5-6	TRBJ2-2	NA	CASSLGSVGGELFF	TGTGCCAGCAGCTTGGGTAGCGTCGGGGGGGAGCTGTTTTTT
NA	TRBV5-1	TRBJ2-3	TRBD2	CASSAGGPTDTQYF	TGCGCCAGCAGCGCGGGAGGGCCCACAGATACGCAGTATTTT
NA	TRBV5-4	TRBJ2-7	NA	CASSLEDYSYEQYF	TGTGCCAGCAGCTTGGAGGACTACTCCTACGAGCAGTACTTC
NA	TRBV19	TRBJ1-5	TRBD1	CASSIRDSINQPQHF	TGTGCCAGTAGTATACGGGACAGCATCAATCAGCCCCAGCATTTT
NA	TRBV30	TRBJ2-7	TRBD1	CAWSLQGYEQYF	TGTGCCTGGAGTCTACAGGGGTACGAGCAGTACTTC
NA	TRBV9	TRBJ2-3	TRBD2	CASSVLAGGTDTQYF	TGTGCCAGCAGCGTACTAGCGGGAGGAACAGATACGCAGTATTTT
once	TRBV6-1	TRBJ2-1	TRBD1	CASSELVGTGSDEQFF	TGTGCCAGCAGTGAACTTGTCGGGACAGGGAGTGATGAGCAGTTCTTC
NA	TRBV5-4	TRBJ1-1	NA	CASTQGLQDLNTEAFF	TGTGCCAGCACCCAGGGGCTCCAGGATCTGAACACTGAAGCTTTCTTT
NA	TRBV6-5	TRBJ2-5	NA	CASSYSTWAVGTQYF	TGTGCCAGCAGTTACTCGACCTGGGCCGTAGGGACCCAGTACTTC
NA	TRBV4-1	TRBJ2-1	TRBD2	CASSQLVRGYNEQFF	TGCGCCAGCAGCCAACTCGTGCGGGGGTACAATGAGCAGTTCTTC
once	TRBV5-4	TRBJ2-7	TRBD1	CASSQTGGYEQYF	TGTGCCAGCAGCCAGACAGGGGGCTACGAGCAGTACTTC
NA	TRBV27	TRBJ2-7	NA	CASSLSIRASSYEQYF	TGTGCCAGCAGTTTATCGATCAGGGCCAGCTCCTACGAGCAGTACTTC
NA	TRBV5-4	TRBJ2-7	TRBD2	CASTGTSGGVTSYEQYF	TGTGCCAGCACCGGGACTAGCGGGGGGGTAACCTCCTACGAGCAGTACTTC
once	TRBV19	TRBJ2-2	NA	CASSGNRVRFGLGELFF	TGTGCCAGTAGTGGTAACAGGGTACGCTTCGGCCTCGGGGAGCTGTTTTTT
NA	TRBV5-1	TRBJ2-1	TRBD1	CASSLARTGRSYNEQFF	TGCGCCAGCAGCTTGGCCCGGACAGGGAGGTCCTACAATGAGCAGTTCTTC
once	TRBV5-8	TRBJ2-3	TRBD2	CASSFLAGRYF	TGTGCCAGCAGCTTCCTAGCGGGAAGGTATTTT
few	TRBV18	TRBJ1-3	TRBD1	CASSLTGVGNTIYF	TGTGCCAGCTCTCTTACAGGGGTCGGAAACACCATATATTTT
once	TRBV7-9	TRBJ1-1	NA	CASLILGGTEAFF	TGTGCCAGTCTCATCCTAGGGGGCACTGAAGCTTTCTTT
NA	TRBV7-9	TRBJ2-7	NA	CASRSYEQYF	TGTGCCAGCCGGAGTTACGAGCAGTACTTC
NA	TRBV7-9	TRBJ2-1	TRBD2	CSSSFSGGQHEQFF	TGTTCCAGCAGCTTTAGCGGGGGGCAGCATGAGCAGTTCTTC
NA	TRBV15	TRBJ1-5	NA	CATSTTGPTPQHF	TGTGCCACCAGCACGACAGGACCTACGCCCCAGCATTTT
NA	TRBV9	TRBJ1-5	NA	CASSLGGSGNQPQHF	TGTGCCAGCAGTTTGGGGGGGTCAGGCAATCAGCCCCAGCATTTT
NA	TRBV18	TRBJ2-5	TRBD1	CASSHSINRDRDKTQYF	TGTGCCAGCTCACATTCAATAAATCGGGACAGGGATAAGACCCAGTACTTC
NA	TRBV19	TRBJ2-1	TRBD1	CASSWDSGAYNEQFF	TGTGCCAGTAGTTGGGACAGTGGAGCCTACAATGAGCAGTTCTTC
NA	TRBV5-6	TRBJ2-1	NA	CASSLAQGKYTYNEQFF	TGTGCCAGCAGCTTGGCACAGGGAAAATACACCTACAATGAGCAGTTCTTC